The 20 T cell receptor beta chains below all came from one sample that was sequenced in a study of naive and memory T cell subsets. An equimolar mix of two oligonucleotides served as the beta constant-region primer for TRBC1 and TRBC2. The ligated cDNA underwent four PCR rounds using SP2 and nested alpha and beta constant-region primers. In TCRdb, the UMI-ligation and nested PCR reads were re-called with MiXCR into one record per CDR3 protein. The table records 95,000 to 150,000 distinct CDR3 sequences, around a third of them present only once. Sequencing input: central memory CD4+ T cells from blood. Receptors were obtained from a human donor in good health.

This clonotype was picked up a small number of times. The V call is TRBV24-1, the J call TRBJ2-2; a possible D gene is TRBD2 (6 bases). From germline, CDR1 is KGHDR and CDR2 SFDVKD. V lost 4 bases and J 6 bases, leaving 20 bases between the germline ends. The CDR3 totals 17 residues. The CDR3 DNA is TGTGCCACCAGTGACTCGACTAGGGGTAGACGAGCCGGGGAGCTGTTTTTT. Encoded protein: CATSDSTRGRRAGELFF.

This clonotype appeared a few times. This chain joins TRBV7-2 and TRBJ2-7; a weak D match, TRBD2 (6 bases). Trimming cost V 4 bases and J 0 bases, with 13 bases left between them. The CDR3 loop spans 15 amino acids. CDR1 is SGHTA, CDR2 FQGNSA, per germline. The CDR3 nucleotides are TGTGCCAGCAGCTCCCAGGGAGGAAGCTCCTACGAGCAGTACTTC. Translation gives CASSSQGGSSYEQYF.

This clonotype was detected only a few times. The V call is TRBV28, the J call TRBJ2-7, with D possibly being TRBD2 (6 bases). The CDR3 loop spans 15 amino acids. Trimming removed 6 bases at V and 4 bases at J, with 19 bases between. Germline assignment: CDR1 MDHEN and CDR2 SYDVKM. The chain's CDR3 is CASRVKLAGSYEQYF. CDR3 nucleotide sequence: TGTGCCAGCAGAGTGAAACTAGCAGGGAGTTACGAGCAGTACTTC.

CDR3 residues: CSARAHGIWTDTQYF. CDR3 nucleotides: TGCAGTGCTAGAGCCCATGGTATTTGGACAGATACGCAGTATTTT. The chain links TRBV20-1 to TRBJ2-3; no reliable D call. V was trimmed by 1 base and J by 3 bases, leaving 14 bases between them. The germline gives CDR1 DFQATT, CDR2 SNEGSKA (reference sequence). The CDR3 spans 15 residues.

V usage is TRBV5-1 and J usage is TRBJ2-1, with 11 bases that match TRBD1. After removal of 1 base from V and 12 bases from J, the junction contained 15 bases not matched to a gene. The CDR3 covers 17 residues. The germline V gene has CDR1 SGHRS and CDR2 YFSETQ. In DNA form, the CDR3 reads TGCGCCAGCAGCTTGACAGGGCGGACAGGGGGCTCGTCGACGCAGTTCTTC. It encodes CASSLTGRTGGSSTQFF.

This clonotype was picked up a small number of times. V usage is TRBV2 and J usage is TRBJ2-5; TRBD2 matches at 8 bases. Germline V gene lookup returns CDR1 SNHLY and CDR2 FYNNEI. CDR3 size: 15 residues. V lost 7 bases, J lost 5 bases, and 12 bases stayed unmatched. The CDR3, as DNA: TGTGCCAGCATCCCCGGGAGGGAACCGGGGGAGACCCAGTACTTC. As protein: CASIPGREPGETQYF. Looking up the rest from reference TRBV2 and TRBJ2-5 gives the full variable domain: EPEVTQTPSHQVTQMGQEVILRCVPISNHLYFYWYRQILGQKVEFLVSFYNNEISEKSEIFDDQFSVERPDGSNFTLKIRSTKLEDSAMYFCASIPGREPGETQYFGPGTRLLVL.

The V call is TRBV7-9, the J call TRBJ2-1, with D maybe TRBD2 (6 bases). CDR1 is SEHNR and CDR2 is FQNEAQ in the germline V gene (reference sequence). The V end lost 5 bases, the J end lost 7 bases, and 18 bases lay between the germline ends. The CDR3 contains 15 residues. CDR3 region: CASSNLANLGNEQFF. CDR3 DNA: TGTGCCAGCAGCAACCTAGCGAATCTGGGGAATGAGCAGTTCTTC. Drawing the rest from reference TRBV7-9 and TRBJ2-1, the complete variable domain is DTGVSQNPRHKITKRGQNVTFRCDPISEHNRLYWYRQTLGQGPEFLTYFQNEAQLEKSRLLSDRFSAERPKGSFSTLEIQRTEQGDSAMYLCASSNLANLGNEQFFGPGTRLTVL.

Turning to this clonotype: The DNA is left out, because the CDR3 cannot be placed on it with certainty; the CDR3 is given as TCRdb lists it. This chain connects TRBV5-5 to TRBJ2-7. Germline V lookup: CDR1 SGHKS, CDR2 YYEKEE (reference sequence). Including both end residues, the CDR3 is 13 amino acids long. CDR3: CASSLVADGAFNF.

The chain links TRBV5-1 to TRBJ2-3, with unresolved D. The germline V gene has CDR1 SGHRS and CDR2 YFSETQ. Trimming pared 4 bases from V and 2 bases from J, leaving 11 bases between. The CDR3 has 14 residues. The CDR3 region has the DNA TGCGCCAGCAGCCGCGTCCTTTACACAGATACGCAGTATTTT. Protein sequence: CASSRVLYTDTQYF.

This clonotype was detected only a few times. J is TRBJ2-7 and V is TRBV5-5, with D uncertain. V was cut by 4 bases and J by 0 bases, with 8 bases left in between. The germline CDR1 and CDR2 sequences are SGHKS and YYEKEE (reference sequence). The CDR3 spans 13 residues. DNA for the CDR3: TGTGCCAGCAGCAGTACAAGCTCCTACGAGCAGTACTTC. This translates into CASSSTSSYEQYF. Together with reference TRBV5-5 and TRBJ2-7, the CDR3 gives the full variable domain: DAGVTQSPTHLIKTRGQQVTLRCSPISGHKSVSWYQQVLGQGPQFIFQYYEKEERGRGNFPDRFSARQFPNYSSELNVNALLLGDSALYLCASSSTSSYEQYFGPGTRLTVT.

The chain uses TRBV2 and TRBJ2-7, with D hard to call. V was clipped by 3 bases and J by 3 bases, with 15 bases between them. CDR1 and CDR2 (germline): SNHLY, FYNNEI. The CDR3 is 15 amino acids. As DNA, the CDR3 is TGTGCCAGCAGTGAGGGCCCCGGCGTGGTCTACGAGCAGTACTTC. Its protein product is CASSEGPGVVYEQYF.

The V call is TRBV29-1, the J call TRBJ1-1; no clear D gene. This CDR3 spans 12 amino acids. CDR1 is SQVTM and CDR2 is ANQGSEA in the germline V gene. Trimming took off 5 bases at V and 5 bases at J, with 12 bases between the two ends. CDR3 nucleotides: TGCAGCGTTTCGGCCTTGGGGACTGAAGCTTTCTTT. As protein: CSVSALGTEAFF.

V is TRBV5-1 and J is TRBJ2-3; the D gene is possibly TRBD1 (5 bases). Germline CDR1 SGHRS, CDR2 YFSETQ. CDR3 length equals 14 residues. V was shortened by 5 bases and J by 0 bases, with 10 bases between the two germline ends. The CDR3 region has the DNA TGCGCCAGCAGGGACACGCCGAGCACAGATACGCAGTATTTT. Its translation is CASRDTPSTDTQYF.

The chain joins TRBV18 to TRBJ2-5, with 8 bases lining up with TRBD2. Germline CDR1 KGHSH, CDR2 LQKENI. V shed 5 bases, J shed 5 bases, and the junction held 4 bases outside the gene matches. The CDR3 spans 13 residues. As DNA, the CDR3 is TGTGCCAGCTCAAGCGGGGGTCCCGAGACCCAGTACTTC. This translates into CASSSGGPETQYF.

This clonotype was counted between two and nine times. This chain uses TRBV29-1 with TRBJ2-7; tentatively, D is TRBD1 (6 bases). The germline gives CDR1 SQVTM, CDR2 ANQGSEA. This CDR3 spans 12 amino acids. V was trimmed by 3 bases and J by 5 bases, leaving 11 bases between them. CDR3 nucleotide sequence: TGCAGCGTTGACAGGGGTCGCGACGAGCAGTACTTC. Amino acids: CSVDRGRDEQYF.

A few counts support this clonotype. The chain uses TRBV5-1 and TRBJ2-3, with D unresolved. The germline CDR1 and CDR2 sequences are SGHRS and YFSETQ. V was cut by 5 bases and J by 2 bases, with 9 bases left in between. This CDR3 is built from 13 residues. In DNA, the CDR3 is TGCGCCAGCAGAAGTGTCCCCACAGATACGCAGTATTTT. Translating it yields CASRSVPTDTQYF.

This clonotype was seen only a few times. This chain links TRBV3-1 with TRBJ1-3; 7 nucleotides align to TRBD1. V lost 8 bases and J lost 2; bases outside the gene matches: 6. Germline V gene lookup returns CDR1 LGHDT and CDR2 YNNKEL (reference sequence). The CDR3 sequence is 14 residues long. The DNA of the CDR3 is TGTGCCAGCTTTTCTGGGACAGCTGGAAACACCATATATTTT. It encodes CASFSGTAGNTIYF.

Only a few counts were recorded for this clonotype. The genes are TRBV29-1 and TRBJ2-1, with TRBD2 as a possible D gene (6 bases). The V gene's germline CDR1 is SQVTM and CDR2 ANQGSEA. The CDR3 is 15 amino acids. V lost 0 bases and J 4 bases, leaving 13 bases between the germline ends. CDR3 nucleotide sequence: TGCAGCGTTGAAGATCTCGGGAGAGGGTACAATGAGCAGTTCTTC. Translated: CSVEDLGRGYNEQFF.

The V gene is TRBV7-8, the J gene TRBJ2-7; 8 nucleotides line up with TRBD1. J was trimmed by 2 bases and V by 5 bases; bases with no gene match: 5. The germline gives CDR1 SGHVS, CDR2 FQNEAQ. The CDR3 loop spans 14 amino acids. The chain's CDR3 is CASSRRQGTYEQYF. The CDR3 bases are TGTGCCAGCAGCCGAAGACAGGGGACCTACGAGCAGTACTTC.

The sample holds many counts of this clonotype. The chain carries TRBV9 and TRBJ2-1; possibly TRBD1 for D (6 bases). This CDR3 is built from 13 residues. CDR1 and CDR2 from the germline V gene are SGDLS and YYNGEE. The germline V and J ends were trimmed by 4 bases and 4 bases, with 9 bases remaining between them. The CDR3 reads CASSRTGYNEQFF. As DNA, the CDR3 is TGTGCCAGCAGCCGAACAGGGTACAATGAGCAGTTCTTC. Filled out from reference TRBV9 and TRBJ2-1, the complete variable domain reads DSGVTQTPKHLITATGQRVTLRCSPRSGDLSVYWYQQSLDQGLQFLIQYYNGEERAKGNILERFSAQQFPDLHSELNLSSLELGDSALYFCASSRTGYNEQFFGPGTRLTVL.